This TCR beta chain comes out of a study of cytomegalovirus exposure and HLA in healthy donors (dated by TCRdb to the late 2010s). Notes on the research overall: A later analysis indicated that the 120 validation repertoires were generated on the platform also employed for the approximately 700 repertoires of the first cohort. The aim of the study was to test whether cataloging public T cell receptors could identify signatures of past pathogen exposure. In addition to the first cohort of approximately 670 subjects, a separate validation cohort of approximately 130 different subjects was used. To predict cytomegalovirus infection status, the study brought together high-throughput TCR immunosequencing, statistical association of individual TCRs with disease status, and machine learning. General study outcomes and caveats: The authors suggested that the approach could potentially be extended to other disease states and immunological phenotypes. Cytomegalovirus status was reported to be diagnosed by the classifier with high specificity and sensitivity in both the original and validation cohorts. The study listed 150 to 200 TCR beta chains as associated with cytomegalovirus. Of the cluster scores, 85% to 95% were above 0 in a later analysis, which found that TCRs clustered in the first cohort also tended to co-occur in the roughly 130 validation repertoires. In vitro tests confirmed that three of the cytomegalovirus-associated TCR beta chains recognize cytomegalovirus antigens. All 120 or so repertoires were used to score co-occurrence in the validation cohort in a later analysis, because that analysis had no HLA typing for the cohort. Across donors, most TCR sequences were observed very rarely, whereas some public TCRs were present in many individuals.

The donors belonged to the validation cohort of over a hundred subjects, which was separate from the approximately 700-subject first cohort. The V and J ends are trimmed by 6 bases and 0 bases, leaving 15 bases between them. From its cysteine to its phenylalanine, the CDR3 spans 16 amino acids. Solely the CDR3 DNA is kept, with 48 bases framed from the first base. The germline V gene gives CDR1 as SNHLY and CDR2 as FYNNEI. Libraries were built with the immunoSEQ multiplex PCR assay. In the source study's methods: A statistical classification framework was built for diagnosing cytomegalovirus status from the catalog of TCR beta chain sequences. TCRdb took over this immuneACCESS table, retaining in-frame rearrangements with V and J assigned. Such tables are incomplete; in checked studies, under half of the missing clones stem from an unresolved V gene, and the remainder is unexplained. That table is the source of V, J and clone size, and D and trimming were worked out from the DNA. For this sample the table gives over 60,000 clones, of which over 85% were detected only once. The ten largest account for less than 4.5% of the sample.

Turning to this clone: Its antigen specificity is not known. The sample holds no much larger clone one base away, and base qualities are not on file.

The material sequenced was PBMCs. The sequence was collected from a man aged 18-30 years in good health and CMV-seropositive. This receptor chain uses TRBV2 and TRBJ2-1; tentative D gene TRBD2, with 6 bases matching. The DNA sequence is as follows: TGTGCCAGCAGAGCATCTAGCGCCAGCTCCTACAATGAGCAGTTCTTC. It translates to CASRASSASSYNEQFF.